The 27 T cell receptor beta chains listed next were all sequenced from one sample in a study of T cell clonotyping in hematopoietic cell transplantation. Produced via immunoSEQ multiplex PCR; TCRdb's table is partial and in-frame only. Among 5,500 to 7,000 clones listed, about nine tenths were seen once. Sample: peripheral blood mononuclear cells, taken 180 days after allogeneic stem cell transplant. Receptors were obtained from a female patient aged 45-60 years who had an allogeneic stem cell transplant from an unrelated donor, so the T cells may come from the graft donor. Some clones in this sample may be carry-over from other donors' samples.

In this sample, this clone turned up once. The V gene is TRBV4-2, the J gene TRBJ2-5, with 7 bases lining up with TRBD2. Germline V lookup: CDR1 LGHNA, CDR2 YNFKEQ. V shed 0 bases, J shed 1 base, and the junction held 2 bases outside the gene matches. The CDR3 length is 15 residues. The CDR3, as DNA: TGTGCCAGCAGCCAAGATGGGGGGGTCCAAGAGACCCAGTACTTC. Translation: CASSQDGGVQETQYF.

The chain is built from TRBV4-1 and TRBJ2-7, with TRBD2 identical over 8 bases. V dropped 0 bases and J dropped 0; count of bases not matched to a gene: 10. The CDR3 consists of 18 residues. Germline V CDR1 and CDR2: MGHRA, YSYEKL. Here the CDR3 DNA reads TGCGCCAGCAGCCAAGATGGGGGACCTACTAGCGGCTCCTACGAGCAGTACTTC. Its translation: CASSQDGGPTSGSYEQYF.

This clone was detected once. The CDR3 is CASSQNDPGIRFYEQYF. The DNA for the CDR3 is TGCGCCAGCAGTCAAAACGACCCGGGAATCCGCTTCTACGAGCAGTACTTC. The chain combines TRBV23-1 with TRBJ2-7; possibly TRBD2 for D (5 bases). TRBV23-1 falls under the ORF class, with uncertain function. V was pared by 2 bases and J by 3 bases, with 20 bases between. CDR3 length: 17 residues.

This chain joins TRBV28 and TRBJ2-7; 8 bases align to TRBD2. The J segment lost 7 bases and the V segment lost 3 bases, leaving 11 bases of the junction unmatched. The CDR3 covers 15 residues. Germline V lookup: CDR1 MDHEN, CDR2 SYDVKM. This CDR3 is CASSFQRGMSREQYF. CDR3 coding DNA: TGTGCCAGCAGTTTCCAGCGGGGGATGTCGAGGGAGCAGTACTTC.

J is TRBJ2-1 and V is TRBV5-1; D remains ambiguous. With 0 bases removed from V and 4 bases from J, the gap between germline ends came to 11 bases. CDR3 length: 15 amino acids. CDR1 and CDR2 from the germline V gene are SGHRS and YFSETQ. DNA for the CDR3: TGCGCCAGCAGCTTGGATGGGTCTAGTTACAATGAGCAGTTCTTC. Translation: CASSLDGSSYNEQFF. Together with reference TRBV5-1 and TRBJ2-1, the CDR3 gives the full variable domain: KAGVTQTPRYLIKTRGQQVTLSCSPISGHRSVSWYQQTPGQGLQFLFEYFSETQRNKGNFPGRFSGRQFSNSRSEMNVSTLELGDSALYLCASSLDGSSYNEQFFGPGTRLTVL.

This chain joins TRBV4-1 and TRBJ1-5, with a possible D match to TRBD1 (5 bases). This CDR3 contains 17 residues. V shed 3 bases and J shed 4 bases, with 19 bases lying between them. Germline assignment: CDR1 MGHRA and CDR2 YSYEKL. CDR3 coding DNA: TGCGCCAGCAGCCATTATCCGCCGGGGCAGGGAAATCAGCCCCAGCATTTT. The encoded protein is CASSHYPPGQGNQPQHF.

CDR3 DNA sequence: TGTGCCAGCAGCTTAAGAAACAGGGACACTGAAGCTTTCTTT. It specifies CASSLRNRDTEAFF. The chain combines TRBV11-2 with TRBJ1-1; maybe TRBD1 (6 bases). Trimming stripped 2 bases from V and 3 bases from J, with 10 bases between. The CDR3 is 14 amino acids. Germline values: CDR1 SGHAT, CDR2 FQNNGV.

Regarding this clone: Other DNA sequences in this sample translate to the same CDR3. This rearrangement joins TRBV4-2 to TRBJ2-7, with 8 positions matching TRBD1. With V trimmed by 0 bases and J by 0 bases, 4 bases remained unmatched. This CDR3 is 16 amino acids long. Germline lookup yields CDR1 LGHNA and CDR2 YNFKEQ. The CDR3: CASSQDETGGSYEQYF. In DNA, the CDR3 is TGTGCCAGCAGCCAAGATGAAACAGGGGGCTCCTACGAGCAGTACTTC.

This sequence joins TRBV19 and TRBJ1-6, with D unresolved. Germline V gives CDR1 LNHDA, CDR2 SQIVND (reference sequence). Trimming removed 7 bases from V and 7 bases from J, with 8 bases in between. This CDR3 spans 12 amino acids. The CDR3 DNA reads TGTGCCAGTAAGGACCCCAATTCACCCCTCCACTTT. Protein sequence: CASKDPNSPLHF.

The chain couples TRBV4-2 to TRBJ1-5, with unresolved D. The germline CDR1 and CDR2 sequences are LGHNA and YNFKEQ. The CDR3 spans 12 residues. The V and J ends lost 0 bases and 7 bases respectively, with 4 bases between them. The CDR3 sequence is CASSQDNQPQHF. CDR3 nucleotide sequence: TGTGCCAGCAGCCAAGATAACCAGCCCCAGCATTTT.

The chain has TRBV2 and TRBJ1-5; TRBD1 matches 10 bases. V trimming: 6 bases; J trimming: 4 bases; junction bases outside the gene matches: 6. Per the germline V gene, CDR1 is SNHLY and CDR2 is FYNNEI. This CDR3 region has 15 residues. The chain's CDR3 is CASRPGQGSNQPQHF. CDR3 DNA sequence: TGTGCCAGCAGGCCGGGACAGGGGTCGAATCAGCCCCAGCATTTT.

The genes are TRBV5-1 and TRBJ2-2; TRBD2 matches at 12 bases. This CDR3 region has 18 residues. The V gene end was trimmed by 0 bases and the J gene end by 0 bases; junction bases not matched to a gene: 3. Germline V gene sequence: CDR1 SGHRS, CDR2 YFSETQ. The CDR3, as DNA: TGCGCCAGCAGCTTGGGACTAGCGGGGGTACCGAACACCGGGGAGCTGTTTTTT. The encoded protein is CASSLGLAGVPNTGELFF.

The rearrangement uses TRBV7-2 and TRBJ1-2; the D gene is possibly TRBD1 (5 bases). CDR3 length: 12 amino acids. V dropped 5 bases and J dropped 5 bases, with 9 bases sitting between them. Per the germline V gene, CDR1 is SGHTA and CDR2 is FQGNSA. In DNA form, the CDR3 reads TGTGCCAGCAGCCCTCCAGGGTATGGCTACACCTTC. Translated: CASSPPGYGYTF.

The chain employs TRBV2 and TRBJ2-5; D not resolved. The CDR3 sequence is 12 residues long. V was trimmed by 4 bases and J by 5 bases, leaving 8 bases between them. Germline V gives CDR1 SNHLY, CDR2 FYNNEI. The CDR3 sequence: CASSASRETQYF. In DNA form, the CDR3 reads TGTGCCAGCAGTGCTTCCAGGGAGACCCAGTACTTC. The complete variable domain, with remaining parts taken from reference TRBV2 and TRBJ2-5, reads EPEVTQTPSHQVTQMGQEVILRCVPISNHLYFYWYRQILGQKVEFLVSFYNNEISEKSEIFDDQFSVERPDGSNFTLKIRSTKLEDSAMYFCASSASRETQYFGPGTRLLVL.

The chain links TRBV23-1 to TRBJ2-4; unclear D gene. TRBV23-1 is an open reading frame whose function is uncertain. V dropped 1 base and J dropped 8 bases, with 27 bases sitting between them. The CDR3 has 19 amino acids. The DNA for the CDR3 is TGCGCCAGCAGTCAATTTCAGCCGCCCCGAGGACCGTCGGCAGACATTCAGTACTTC. This sequence encodes CASSQFQPPRGPSADIQYF.

The CDR3 reads CASSSIPSGANVLTF. In DNA form, the CDR3 reads TGTGCCAGCAGCTCCATCCCCTCTGGGGCCAACGTCCTGACTTTC. The J gene is TRBJ2-6, the V gene TRBV5-5; D is ambiguous. The germline V gene encodes CDR1 SGHKS and CDR2 YYEKEE (reference sequence). V was clipped by 3 bases and J by 0 bases, with 7 bases between them. This CDR3 is 15 amino acids long.

The V call is TRBV13, the J call TRBJ2-3, with 9 bases matching TRBD2. V lost 4 bases, J lost 5 bases, and 13 bases stayed unmatched. Germline values: CDR1 PRHDT, CDR2 FYEKMQ (reference sequence). CDR3 length: 17 amino acids. CDR3 region: CASSSPALGGGEDTQYF. As DNA, the CDR3 is TGTGCCAGCAGCTCCCCGGCGTTAGGCGGGGGGGAAGATACGCAGTATTTT. The variable domain in full, with the rest retrieved from reference TRBV13 and TRBJ2-3, is AAGVIQSPRHLIKEKRETATLKCYPIPRHDTVYWYQQGPGQDPQFLISFYEKMQSDKGSIPDRFSAQQFSDYHSELNMSSLELGDSALYFCASSSPALGGGEDTQYFGPGTRLTVL.

The chain has TRBV27 and TRBJ2-5; 9 nucleotides match TRBD1. V trimming: 5 bases; J trimming: 2 bases; junction bases outside the gene matches: 9. Germline-derived CDR1 and CDR2 are MNHEY and SMNVEV (reference sequence). CDR3 length: 16 residues. CDR3 in amino acids: CASSLYTDRGQETQYF. In nucleotides, the CDR3 is TGTGCCAGCAGTCTATATACTGACAGGGGGCAAGAGACCCAGTACTTC.

The V call is TRBV4-2, the J call TRBJ2-7; D could derive from TRBD1 or TRBD2 (5 bases each). Per the germline V gene, CDR1 is LGHNA and CDR2 is YNFKEQ. This CDR3 region has 14 residues. V lost 1 base and J lost 3, with 10 bases in between. CDR3 DNA sequence: TGTGCCAGCAGCCAAGTCGGGACGAGCTACGAGCAGTACTTC. Translating it yields CASSQVGTSYEQYF.

The V and J genes are TRBV6-5 and TRBJ1-1; D uncertain. The V and J ends lost 2 bases and 6 bases respectively, with 7 bases between them. Germline CDR1 MNHEY, CDR2 SVGAGI. The CDR3 consists of 12 residues. CDR3 residues: CASSYQSAEAFF. For the CDR3, the DNA is TGTGCCAGCAGTTACCAGAGCGCTGAAGCTTTCTTT.

The chain recombines TRBV29-1 with TRBJ1-2, with D perhaps matching TRBD1 (6 bases). The CDR3 is 11 amino acids. Germline-derived CDR1 and CDR2 are SQVTM and ANQGSEA. Trimming shortened V by 5 bases and J by 6 bases, and 10 bases separated the two germline ends. The CDR3 reads CSVIQGNGYTF. The CDR3 DNA reads as TGCAGCGTTATACAGGGCAATGGCTACACCTTC.

In regard to this clone: Other DNA sequences of this sample code for an identical CDR3. The chain combines TRBV5-1 with TRBJ2-7; no firm D call. Germline assignment: CDR1 SGHRS and CDR2 YFSETQ. The CDR3 contains 12 residues. The V and J ends lost 0 bases and 3 bases respectively, with 4 bases between them. The CDR3 reads CASSLGGYEQYF. The CDR3 bases are TGCGCCAGCAGCTTGGGAGGCTACGAGCAGTACTTC. Looking up the rest from reference TRBV5-1 and TRBJ2-7 gives the full variable domain: KAGVTQTPRYLIKTRGQQVTLSCSPISGHRSVSWYQQTPGQGLQFLFEYFSETQRNKGNFPGRFSGRQFSNSRSEMNVSTLELGDSALYLCASSLGGYEQYFGPGTRLTVT.

J is TRBJ2-7 and V is TRBV7-2; 10 nucleotides match TRBD2. Trimming took 7 bases from V and 3 from J; bases not matched to a gene: 6. The germline gives CDR1 SGHTA, CDR2 FQGNSA. This CDR3 is built from 14 residues. The CDR3 here is CASKLSGGLYEQYF. CDR3 coding DNA: TGTGCCAGCAAACTTAGCGGGGGGCTCTACGAGCAGTACTTC.

The V gene is TRBV10-3, the J gene TRBJ2-2; 8 bases are shared with TRBD2. In germline, CDR1 is ENHRY, CDR2 SYGVKD. The CDR3 has 16 amino acids. V shed 3 bases and J 1 base; nucleotides not matched to a gene: 4. The CDR3 loop reads CAISEGLALNTGELFF. The CDR3 nucleotides read TGTGCCATCAGTGAAGGACTAGCCCTGAACACCGGGGAGCTGTTTTTT.

DNA of the CDR3: TGTGCCACCCCCAGGCCGGGGCGTTCACCCCTCCACTTT. This gives the protein CATPRPGRSPLHF. The chain links TRBV15 to TRBJ1-6; weak D call: TRBD1 (5 bases). Trimming removed 8 bases from V and 9 bases from J, with 14 bases in between. Germline values: CDR1 LNHNV, CDR2 YYDKDF (reference sequence). CDR3 length equals 13 residues. Supplemented by reference TRBV15 and TRBJ1-6, the full variable domain reads DAMVIQNPRYQVTQFGKPVTLSCSQTLNHNVMYWYQQKSSQAPKLLFHYYDKDFNNEADTPDNFQSRRPNTSFCFLDIRSPGLGDTAMYLCATPRPGRSPLHFGNGTRLTVT.

The chain recombines TRBV29-1 with TRBJ2-7; 7 positions agree with TRBD1. The CDR3 loop spans 11 amino acids. With 4 bases clipped from V and 7 bases from J, the junction kept 4 bases outside the gene matches. Per germline, CDR1 SQVTM and CDR2 ANQGSEA. As DNA, the CDR3 is TGCAGCGTTGGGACAGGCATTGAGCAGTACTTC. Its translation: CSVGTGIEQYF.

Turning to this clone: Here the CDR3 omits its conserved ending phenylalanine or tryptophan, so a read error is the likely source. The V and J genes are TRBV4-1 and TRBJ1-2; D unclear. V was pared by 1 base and J by 1 base, with 7 bases between. This CDR3 is built from 14 residues. Germline V gene lookup returns CDR1 MGHRA and CDR2 YSYEKL. The CDR3 spells CASSQGVINYGYTL. CDR3 DNA: TGCGCCAGCAGCCAAGGGGTAATTAACTATGGCTACACCCTC.